The 4 T cell receptor beta chains reported below all come from one sample, sequenced in a study of T cell responses to AZD1222 COVID-19 vaccine. The table came from immunoSEQ multiplex PCR; TCRdb's copy has only in-frame clones and leaves some out. The data show about 60,000 clones, 84% seen once. The specimen comprised peripheral blood, sampled on day 0 of AZD1222 vaccination. Receptor source: an adult in good health.

The chain links TRBV10-3 to TRBJ1-1; D is undetermined. The CDR3 is 13 residues long. V was pared by 4 bases and J by 2 bases, with 8 bases between. CDR1 and CDR2 from the germline V gene are ENHRY and SYGVKD. CDR3 in amino acids: CAISVGINTEAFF. The CDR3 DNA reads as TGTGCCATCAGTGTCGGGATTAACACTGAAGCTTTCTTT.

The chain is built from TRBV5-1 and TRBJ2-7; D perhaps matches TRBD1 (5 bases). This CDR3 has 13 residues. The germline V and J ends were trimmed by 2 bases and 3 bases, with 9 bases remaining between them. CDR1 and CDR2 (germline): SGHRS, YFSETQ. CDR3 DNA sequence: TGCGCCAGCAGCTTCTCAGGGTTCTACGAGCAGTACTTC. It translates to CASSFSGFYEQYF.

Comments on this clone: One end of the junction is discordant with germline, which a read error may explain. The J gene is TRBJ1-2, the V gene TRBV6-5, with a possible D match to TRBD1 (5 bases). Germline CDR1 reads MNHEY; CDR2 reads SVGAGI. CDR3 length: 13 amino acids. CDR3 coding DNA: TGTGCCACCAGTTGGGGGACGGGGGGTGGCTACACCTTC. Protein sequence: CATSWGTGGGYTF.

The chain has TRBV7-6 and TRBJ2-5; 7 positions agree with TRBD1. The V and J ends lost 4 bases and 11 bases, in that order; junction bases with no gene match: 4. Germline values: CDR1 SGHVS, CDR2 FNYEAQ. The CDR3 is 11 amino acids. CDR3 coding DNA: TGTGCCAGCAGCTCACCGGGACAGCAGTACTTC. It is translated as CASSSPGQQYF. The whole variable domain, filled in from reference TRBV7-6 and TRBJ2-5, reads GAGVSQSPRYKVTKRGQDVALRCDPISGHVSLYWYRQALGQGPEFLTYFNYEAQQDKSGLPNDRFSAERPEGSISTLTIQRTEQRDSAMYRCASSSPGQQYFGPGTRLLVL.